This TCR beta chain was recovered during a study of prognosis after radiotherapy for stage I lung cancer. Study summary: Considered medically inoperable were all of the patients with non-small cell lung cancer. Aged about 53 to 85 years, with a median of around 74 years, the patients were about 13 men and roughly six women. Study-wide results and caveats: Patients who went on to get distant metastases had lower Shannon entropy after stereotactic body radiation therapy.

Two-round multiplex PCR on genomic DNA was the method by which TCR beta CDR3 was amplified. First-round PCR, the initial amplification, used primers specific to each TRBV and TRBJ gene. TCRdb re-derived calls from the multiplex PCR reads in MiXCR, one entry per CDR3 protein. The top ten hold 15% to 17% of the sample, which has approximately 30,000 distinct CDR3 sequences, 35% to 45% seen once. V shed 8 bases and J 6 bases; nucleotides not matched to a gene: 18. The germline gives CDR1 MNHEY, CDR2 SVGAGI. The CDR3 extends over 19 amino acids. This clonotype appeared once. Antigen unknown. The clonotype comes from a donor over 45 with non-small cell lung cancer. The chain uses TRBV6-5 and TRBJ2-1; TRBD2 matches 14 bases. The sample in question was PBMCs, obtained before or after stereotactic body radiation therapy (not recorded which). CDR3 loop: CASHLIVTSGRDHRNEQFF. The CDR3 DNA sequence: TGTGCCAGCCACCTGATAGTGACTAGCGGGAGGGACCATCGCAATGAGCAGTTCTTC.